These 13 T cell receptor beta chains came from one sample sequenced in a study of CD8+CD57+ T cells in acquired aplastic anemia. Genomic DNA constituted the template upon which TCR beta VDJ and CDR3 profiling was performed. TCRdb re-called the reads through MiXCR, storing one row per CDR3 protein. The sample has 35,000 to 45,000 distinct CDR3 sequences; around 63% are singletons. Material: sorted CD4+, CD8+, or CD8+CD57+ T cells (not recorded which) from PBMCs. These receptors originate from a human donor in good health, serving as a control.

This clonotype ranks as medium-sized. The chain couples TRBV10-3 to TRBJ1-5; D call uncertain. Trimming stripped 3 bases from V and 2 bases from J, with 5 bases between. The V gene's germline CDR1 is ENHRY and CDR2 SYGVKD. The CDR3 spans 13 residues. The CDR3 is CAISDNGNQPQHF. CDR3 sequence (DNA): TGTGCCATCAGTGACAATGGCAATCAGCCCCAGCATTTT.

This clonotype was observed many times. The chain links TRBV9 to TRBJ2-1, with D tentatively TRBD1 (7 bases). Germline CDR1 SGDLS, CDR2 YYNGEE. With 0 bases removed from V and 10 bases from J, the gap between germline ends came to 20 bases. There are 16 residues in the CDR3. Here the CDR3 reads CASSVVEGASAGEQFF. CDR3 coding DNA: TGTGCCAGCAGCGTAGTGGAGGGGGCTAGCGCCGGGGAGCAGTTCTTC.

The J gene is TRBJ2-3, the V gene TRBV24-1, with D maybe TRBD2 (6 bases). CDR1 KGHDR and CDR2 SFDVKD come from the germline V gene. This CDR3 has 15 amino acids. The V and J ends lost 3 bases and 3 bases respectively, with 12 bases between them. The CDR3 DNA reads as TGTGCCACCAGTGATCCGGGACTGGTAACAGATACGCAGTATTTT. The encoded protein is CATSDPGLVTDTQYF.

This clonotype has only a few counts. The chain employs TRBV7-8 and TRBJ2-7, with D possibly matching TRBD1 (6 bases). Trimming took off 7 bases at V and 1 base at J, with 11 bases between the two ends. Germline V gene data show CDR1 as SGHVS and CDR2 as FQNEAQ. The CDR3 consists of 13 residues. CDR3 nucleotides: TGTGCCAGCAATGGGGGCGAGTCCTACGAGCAGTACTTC. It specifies CASNGGESYEQYF. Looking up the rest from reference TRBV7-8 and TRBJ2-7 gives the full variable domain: GAGVSQSPRYKVAKRGQDVALRCDPISGHVSLFWYQQALGQGPEFLTYFQNEAQLDKSGLPSDRFFAERPEGSVSTLKIQRTQQEDSAVYLCASNGGESYEQYFGPGTRLTVT.

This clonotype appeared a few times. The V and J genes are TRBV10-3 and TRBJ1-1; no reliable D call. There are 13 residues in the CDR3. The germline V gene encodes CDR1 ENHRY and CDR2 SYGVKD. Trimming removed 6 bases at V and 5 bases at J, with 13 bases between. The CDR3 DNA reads TGTGCCATCAGCCCACGGGATGGGACTGAAGCTTTCTTT. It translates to CAISPRDGTEAFF.

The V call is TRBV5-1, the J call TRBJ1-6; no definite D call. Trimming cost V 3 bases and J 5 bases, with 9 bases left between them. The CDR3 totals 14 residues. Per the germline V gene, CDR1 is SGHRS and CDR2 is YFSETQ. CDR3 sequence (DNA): TGCGCCAGCAGCTACGGACGGGATAATTCACCCCTCCACTTT. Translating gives CASSYGRDNSPLHF.

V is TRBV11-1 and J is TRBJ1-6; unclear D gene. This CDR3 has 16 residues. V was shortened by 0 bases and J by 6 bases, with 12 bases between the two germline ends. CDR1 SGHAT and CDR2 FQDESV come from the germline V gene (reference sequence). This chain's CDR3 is CASSLAGAGSNSPLHF. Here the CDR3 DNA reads TGTGCCAGCAGCTTAGCGGGCGCGGGGTCTAATTCACCCCTCCACTTT.

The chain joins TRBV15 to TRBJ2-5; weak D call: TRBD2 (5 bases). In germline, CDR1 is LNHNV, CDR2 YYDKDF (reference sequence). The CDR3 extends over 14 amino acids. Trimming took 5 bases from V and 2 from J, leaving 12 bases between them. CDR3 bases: TGTGCCACCAGCGGACGGACTCAACAAGAGACCCAGTACTTC. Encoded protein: CATSGRTQQETQYF. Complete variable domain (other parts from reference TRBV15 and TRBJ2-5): DAMVIQNPRYQVTQFGKPVTLSCSQTLNHNVMYWYQQKSSQAPKLLFHYYDKDFNNEADTPDNFQSRRPNTSFCFLDIRSPGLGDTAMYLCATSGRTQQETQYFGPGTRLLVL.

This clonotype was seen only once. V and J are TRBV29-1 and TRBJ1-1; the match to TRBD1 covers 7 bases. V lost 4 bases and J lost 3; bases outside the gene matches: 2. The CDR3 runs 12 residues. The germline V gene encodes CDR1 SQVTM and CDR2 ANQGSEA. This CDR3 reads CSVGGTDTEAFF. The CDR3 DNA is TGCAGCGTTGGGGGGACAGACACTGAAGCTTTCTTT.

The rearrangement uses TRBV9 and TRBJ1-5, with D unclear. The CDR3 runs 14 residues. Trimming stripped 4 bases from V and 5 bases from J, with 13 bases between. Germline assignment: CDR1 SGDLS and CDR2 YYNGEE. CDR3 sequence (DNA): TGTGCCAGCAGCCCAGATATGAGCTATCAGCCCCAGCATTTT. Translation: CASSPDMSYQPQHF.

Here the CDR3 reads CASSSNQQGAVEQYF. The CDR3 DNA is TGTGCCAGCAGTTCCAACCAACAGGGGGCGGTGGAGCAGTACTTC. The chain is built from TRBV27 and TRBJ2-7; TRBD1 matches at 9 bases. The germline V gene encodes CDR1 MNHEY and CDR2 SMNVEV (reference sequence). This CDR3 region has 15 residues. The J segment lost 7 bases and the V segment lost 4 bases, leaving 11 bases of the junction unmatched.

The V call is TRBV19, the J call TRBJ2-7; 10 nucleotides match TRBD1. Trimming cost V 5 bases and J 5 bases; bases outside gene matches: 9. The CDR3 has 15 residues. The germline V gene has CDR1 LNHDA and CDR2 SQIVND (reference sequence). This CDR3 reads CASSLSGTGVNEQYF. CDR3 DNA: TGTGCCAGTAGTCTGAGCGGGACAGGGGTAAACGAGCAGTACTTC. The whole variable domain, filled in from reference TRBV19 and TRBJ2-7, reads DGGITQSPKYLFRKEGQNVTLSCEQNLNHDAMYWYRQDPGQGLRLIYYSQIVNDFQKGDIAEGYSVSREKKESFPLTVTSAQKNPTAFYLCASSLSGTGVNEQYFGPGTRLTVT.

The CDR3 here is CATSGPGQGQETQYF. The CDR3 DNA is TGTGCCACCAGCGGACCCGGACAGGGGCAAGAGACCCAGTACTTC. J is TRBJ2-5 and V is TRBV15, with 9 nucleotides matching TRBD1. This CDR3 comprises 15 residues. CDR1 and CDR2 from the germline V gene are LNHNV and YYDKDF (reference sequence). The V and J ends lost 5 bases and 2 bases, in that order; junction bases with no gene match: 6.